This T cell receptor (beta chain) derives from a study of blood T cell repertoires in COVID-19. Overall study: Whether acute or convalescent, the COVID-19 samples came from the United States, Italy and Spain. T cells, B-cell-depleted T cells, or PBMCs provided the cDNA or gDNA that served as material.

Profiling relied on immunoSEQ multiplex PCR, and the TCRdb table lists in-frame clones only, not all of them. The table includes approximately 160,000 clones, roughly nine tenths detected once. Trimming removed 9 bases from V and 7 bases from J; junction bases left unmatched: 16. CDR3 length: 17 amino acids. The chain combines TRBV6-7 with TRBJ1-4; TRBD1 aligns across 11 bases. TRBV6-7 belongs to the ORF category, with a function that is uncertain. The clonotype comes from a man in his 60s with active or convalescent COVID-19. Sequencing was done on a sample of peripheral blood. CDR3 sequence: CASVNSGQGDPSEKLFF. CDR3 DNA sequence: TGTGCCAGTGTCAATTCGGGACAGGGGGATCCGAGTGAAAAACTGTTTTTT.